The 32 T cell receptor beta chains given below trace back to one sample, sequenced in a study of PD-1 blockade in classical Hodgkin lymphoma. Described time point: cycle 4 day 1 (C4D1), after less than 7 weeks of nivolumab. Autologous stem cell transplantation was followed by relapse in every patient, and brentuximab vedotin exposure varied. Clones were sequenced by immunoSEQ multiplex PCR, and TCRdb holds only the in-frame ones, with some missing. The sample lists 64,000 or so clones, around 90% occurring once. The sample was peripheral blood mononuclear cells (PBMCs), taken before the fourth cycle of nivolumab. Source of these receptors: a human donor with classical Hodgkin lymphoma.

The V and J genes are TRBV14 and TRBJ2-1, with a weak D call TRBD1 (6 bases). Germline V gene sequence: CDR1 SGHDN, CDR2 FVKESK. The CDR3 has 16 residues. The V gene lost 4 bases and the J gene lost 8 bases, with 21 bases spanning the gap. CDR3 bases: TGTGCCAGCAGCCCCCGTCACAGGGAAGCGTACGATGAGCAGTTCTTC. This encodes CASSPRHREAYDEQFF.

The chain links TRBV4-1 to TRBJ1-1; a weak D match, TRBD1 (6 bases). The CDR3 has 15 residues. The germline CDR1 and CDR2 sequences are MGHRA and YSYEKL. Deletions cut 0 bases from V and 4 bases from J, with 12 bases between. Here the CDR3 DNA reads TGCGCCAGCAGCCAAGAATGGGGGCTAATCACTGAAGCTTTCTTT. Amino acids: CASSQEWGLITEAFF.

The chain links TRBV7-9 to TRBJ1-5; D is possibly TRBD1 (5 bases). Trimming left V 4 bases short and J 4 bases short, with 14 bases between. Germline values: CDR1 SEHNR, CDR2 FQNEAQ (reference sequence). The CDR3 loop spans 15 amino acids. The DNA for the CDR3 is TGTGCCAGCAGCTCGGGACGGGAACTGAATCAGCCCCAGCATTTT. Encoded protein: CASSSGRELNQPQHF.

This chain connects TRBV5-1 to TRBJ1-4; TRBD1 agrees at 10 bases. The germline V gene encodes CDR1 SGHRS and CDR2 YFSETQ. This CDR3 spans 15 amino acids. V was pared by 4 bases and J by 8 bases, with 8 bases of the junction left unmatched. Written as DNA, the CDR3 is TGCGCCAGCAGCCCGGGGACAGGGGACGGGGAAAAACTGTTTTTT. Translation: CASSPGTGDGEKLFF.

This clone was seen a single time. This chain uses TRBV4-2 with TRBJ1-2, with D possibly matching TRBD1 (5 bases). V dropped 0 bases and J dropped 8 bases, with 10 bases sitting between them. The CDR3 sequence is 13 residues long. Per germline, CDR1 LGHNA and CDR2 YNFKEQ. Here the CDR3 DNA reads TGTGCCAGCAGCCAAGAGGGGACGCGGGGCTACACCTTC. Amino acids: CASSQEGTRGYTF.

The chain recombines TRBV7-2 with TRBJ2-7; D unresolved. V was clipped by 1 base and J by 2 bases, with 12 bases between them. This CDR3 has 15 amino acids. From germline, CDR1 is SGHTA and CDR2 FQGNSA. CDR3 sequence reads: CASSLGPAFPYEQYF. The CDR3 DNA reads as TGTGCCAGCAGCTTAGGTCCCGCCTTCCCCTACGAGCAGTACTTC.

This chain connects TRBV30 to TRBJ1-4; D is ambiguous. The ends were cut back, 0 bases at V and 4 bases at J, with 6 bases in the middle. The CDR3 totals 13 residues. In germline, CDR1 is GTSNPN, CDR2 SVGIG (reference sequence). CDR3 nucleotide sequence: TGTGCCTGGAGTGTATTTAGTAATGAAAAACTGTTTTTT. Encoded protein: CAWSVFSNEKLFF.

This chain joins TRBV7-9 and TRBJ2-7; D is perhaps TRBD2 (5 bases). Per germline, CDR1 SEHNR and CDR2 FQNEAQ (reference sequence). Trimming removed 4 bases at V and 6 bases at J, with 16 bases between. CDR3 length: 14 amino acids. The CDR3 DNA reads as TGTGCCAGCAGCTCTCCGGGCGAGGGTGTCGAGCAGTACTTC. As protein: CASSSPGEGVEQYF.

This chain links TRBV6-1 with TRBJ2-3; D is possibly TRBD1 (5 bases). The CDR3 consists of 15 residues. Trimming pared 2 bases from V and 2 bases from J, leaving 11 bases between. Per the germline V gene, CDR1 is MNHNS and CDR2 is SASEGT. The CDR3 reads CASSENQGTTDTQYF. DNA of the CDR3: TGTGCCAGCAGTGAAAACCAGGGTACCACAGATACGCAGTATTTT.

The chain has TRBV11-2 and TRBJ2-3; the match to TRBD2 covers 8 bases. In germline, CDR1 is SGHAT, CDR2 FQNNGV. The CDR3 is 16 amino acids. With V trimmed by 1 base and J by 4 bases, 7 bases remained unmatched. DNA for the CDR3: TGTGCCAGCAGCTTAGTACCGCGGGGGGACGCAGATACGCAGTATTTT. Translation: CASSLVPRGDADTQYF.

The chain uses TRBV7-9 and TRBJ2-1; D is uncertain. Germline CDR1 and CDR2: SEHNR and FQNEAQ (reference sequence). V lost 5 bases and J lost 0, with 2 bases in between. The length of the CDR3 is 12 residues. The CDR3 protein is CASSLSYNEQFF. The CDR3 DNA reads as TGTGCCAGCAGCCTCTCCTACAATGAGCAGTTCTTC.

This chain connects TRBV6-1 to TRBJ2-7, with D tentatively TRBD2 (6 bases). Germline lookup yields CDR1 MNHNS and CDR2 SASEGT. V lost 1 base, J lost 0 bases, and 10 bases lay in between. The CDR3 extends over 15 amino acids. For the CDR3, the DNA is TGTGCCAGCAGTGAAGAGGAGGGGAGCTCCTACGAGCAGTACTTC. Translation gives CASSEEEGSSYEQYF.

The rearrangement links TRBV7-6 to TRBJ2-2; 9 bases align to TRBD2. The germline V gene encodes CDR1 SGHVS and CDR2 FNYEAQ. Losses at the gene ends were 5 bases for V and 5 bases for J; bases not matched to a gene: 6. The CDR3 runs 15 residues. The CDR3 reads CASSPGLAWTGELFF. The CDR3 DNA sequence: TGTGCCAGCAGCCCCGGACTAGCGTGGACCGGGGAGCTGTTTTTT.

V gene TRBV15 combines with J gene TRBJ2-3; TRBD2 matches 11 bases. The CDR3 runs 15 residues. V lost 1 base and J lost 8; bases outside the gene matches: 5. Germline V gene sequence: CDR1 LNHNV, CDR2 YYDKDF (reference sequence). In DNA, the CDR3 is TGTGCCACCAGCAGAGCGGTAGCGGGGGGGCGTACGCAGTATTTT. Its translation is CATSRAVAGGRTQYF.

The rearrangement links TRBV11-3 to TRBJ1-1; D uncertain. The CDR3 has 14 residues. Looked up from germline, CDR1 is SGHNT and CDR2 is YENEEA. Trimming pared 5 bases from V and 2 bases from J, leaving 12 bases between. CDR3 in DNA: TGTGCCAGCAGCCCCGACACGGGAAACACTGAAGCTTTCTTT. As protein: CASSPDTGNTEAFF.

By proportion, this clone is large. The CDR3 bases are TGCGCCAGCAGCTCGGAGGAGACAGGGGGATATAACTATGGCTACACCTTC. Its protein product is CASSSEETGGYNYGYTF. V usage is TRBV5-1 and J usage is TRBJ1-2; 9 bases are shared with TRBD1. V gave up 3 bases and J gave up 1 base; unmatched junction bases: 10. This CDR3 has 17 residues. Germline values: CDR1 SGHRS, CDR2 YFSETQ.

The genes are TRBV2 and TRBJ1-6; 7 bases are shared with TRBD1. The CDR3 covers 16 residues. Trimming removed 10 bases from V and 9 bases from J; junction bases left unmatched: 18. The V gene's germline CDR1 is SNHLY and CDR2 FYNNEI. CDR3 nucleotides: TGTGCCACAGGTCGGGACAGAGTTAAGCTGGGTTCACCCCTCCACTTT. Residues: CATGRDRVKLGSPLHF.

This clone came up once. The chain recombines TRBV27 with TRBJ2-3; TRBD2 aligns across 11 bases. Germline CDR1 reads MNHEY; CDR2 reads SMNVEV (reference sequence). This CDR3 has 15 amino acids. V trimming: 7 bases; J trimming: 2 bases; junction bases outside the gene matches: 5. CDR3 in DNA: TGTGCCAGCAAACCGACTAGCGGGGCCACAGATACGCAGTATTTT. It codes for CASKPTSGATDTQYF.

The V and J genes are TRBV28 and TRBJ2-1; D tentatively reads TRBD1 or TRBD2 (5 bases each). In germline, CDR1 is MDHEN, CDR2 SYDVKM. Trimming removed 7 bases from V and 6 bases from J, with 13 bases in between. CDR3 length equals 13 residues. The CDR3 sequence is CASTTGTPNEQFF. CDR3 sequence (DNA): TGTGCCAGCACCACCGGGACCCCCAATGAGCAGTTCTTC.

The rearrangement joins TRBV5-1 to TRBJ2-5, with D possibly matching TRBD1 (5 bases). Germline assignment: CDR1 SGHRS and CDR2 YFSETQ. This CDR3 has 15 amino acids. Deletions cut 4 bases from V and 2 bases from J, with 15 bases between. CDR3: CASSRTRTSQETQYF. The CDR3 region has the DNA TGCGCCAGCAGCCGGACACGAACCTCTCAAGAGACCCAGTACTTC.

V and J are TRBV2 and TRBJ2-1; D perhaps matches TRBD1 (7 bases). V was pared by 2 bases and J by 4 bases, with 15 bases between. CDR1 SNHLY and CDR2 FYNNEI come from the germline V gene. This CDR3 has 16 amino acids. The CDR3 region is CASSEPPQGGYNEQFF. Written as DNA, the CDR3 is TGTGCCAGCAGTGAACCCCCGCAGGGGGGTTACAATGAGCAGTTCTTC.

V and J are TRBV6-6 and TRBJ1-1; no firm D call. The ends were cut back, 2 bases at V and 1 base at J, with 5 bases in the middle. From germline, CDR1 is MNHNY and CDR2 SVGAGI (reference sequence). CDR3 size: 13 residues. The CDR3 DNA follows: TGTGCCAGCAGTTACACAGCGAACACTGAAGCTTTCTTT. This gives the protein CASSYTANTEAFF.

The V and J genes are TRBV2 and TRBJ1-5; D is ambiguous. CDR3 length: 13 amino acids. Germline V lookup: CDR1 SNHLY, CDR2 FYNNEI. Trimming pared 6 bases from V and 4 bases from J, leaving 10 bases between. The CDR3 protein is CASRRGTNQPQHF. The CDR3 DNA sequence: TGTGCCAGCAGGCGAGGTACGAATCAGCCCCAGCATTTT.

Concerning this clone: A junction boundary mismatches the germline segment, possibly from a read error. The J gene is TRBJ2-7, the V gene TRBV6-5; D unclear. The CDR3 spans 14 residues. The germline V gene has CDR1 MNHEY and CDR2 SVGAGI. The CDR3: CASSPSTLVYEQCF. The CDR3 region has the DNA TGTGCCAGCAGCCCCTCCACCCTTGTCTACGAGCAGTGCTTC.

The V gene is TRBV6-1, the J gene TRBJ2-5, with D maybe TRBD1 (5 bases). V was clipped by 4 bases and J by 2 bases, with 14 bases between them. CDR1 and CDR2 (germline): MNHNS, SASEGT. This CDR3 has 15 residues. Here the CDR3 DNA reads TGTGCCAGCAGTGTAGGGCGCAGGGCTCAAGAGACCCAGTACTTC. Residues: CASSVGRRAQETQYF.

The chain recombines TRBV27 with TRBJ2-7; D gene unclear. Trimming shortened V by 3 bases and J by 3 bases, and 6 bases separated the two germline ends. The germline V gene has CDR1 MNHEY and CDR2 SMNVEV (reference sequence). CDR3 length: 12 amino acids. The CDR3, as DNA: TGTGCCAGCAGTTTCTCCCACTACGAGCAGTACTTC. Translation: CASSFSHYEQYF.

The chain employs TRBV29-1 and TRBJ1-1, with TRBD1 identical over 9 bases. Germline CDR1 is SQVTM and CDR2 is ANQGSEA. This CDR3 region has 13 residues. The ends lost 6 bases at V and 11 bases at J; junction bases unmatched: 13. This chain's CDR3 is CSVLPGQGKRAFF. Here the CDR3 DNA reads TGCAGCGTCCTCCCGGGACAGGGTAAGAGGGCTTTCTTT. Together with reference TRBV29-1 and TRBJ1-1, the CDR3 gives the full variable domain: SAVISQKPSRDICQRGTSLTIQCQVDSQVTMMFWYRQQPGQSLTLIATANQGSEATYESGFVIDKFPISRPNLTFSTLTVSNMSPEDSSIYLCSVLPGQGKRAFFGQGTRLTVV.

The V gene is TRBV5-1, the J gene TRBJ1-6; maybe TRBD1 (5 bases). CDR1 is SGHRS and CDR2 is YFSETQ in the germline V gene. The CDR3 spans 13 residues. Trimming pared 3 bases from V and 6 bases from J, leaving 7 bases between. The CDR3 DNA follows: TGCGCCAGCAGCTCCAGGGTTAATTCACCCCTCCACTTT. Translating gives CASSSRVNSPLHF.

V usage is TRBV7-2 and J usage is TRBJ2-6; 7 nucleotides agree with TRBD1. CDR3 length: 17 residues. V was clipped by 7 bases and J by 0 bases; unmatched bases: 9. Germline V gene sequence: CDR1 SGHTA, CDR2 FQGNSA. The CDR3 region has the DNA TGTGCCAGCAAGAGGGGCAGGGGGTCCTCTGGGGCCAACGTCCTGACTTTC. It encodes CASKRGRGSSGANVLTF.

The chain links TRBV5-8 to TRBJ2-5; no definite D call. The CDR3 is 14 residues long. Trimming removed 0 bases from V and 5 bases from J, with 11 bases in between. The germline gives CDR1 SGHTS, CDR2 YDEGEE. The CDR3 bases are TGTGCCAGCAGCTTGGATCGACGCCACGAGACCCAGTACTTC. Translation: CASSLDRRHETQYF.

This clone was seen a single time. The chain links TRBV19 to TRBJ2-2; 7 nucleotides match TRBD2. This CDR3 comprises 14 residues. The V gene end was trimmed by 1 base and the J gene end by 5 bases; junction bases not matched to a gene: 1. Germline V gene sequence: CDR1 LNHDA, CDR2 SQIVND (reference sequence). Here the CDR3 reads CASSIGEGTGELFF. CDR3 nucleotide sequence: TGTGCCAGTAGTATAGGGGAGGGTACCGGGGAGCTGTTTTTT.

The chain uses TRBV5-4 and TRBJ2-1; D not resolved. V shed 3 bases and J shed 7 bases, with 8 bases lying between them. CDR1 is SGHNT, CDR2 YYREEE, per germline (reference sequence). This CDR3 is 12 amino acids long. The CDR3 loop reads CASSSTLNEQFF. DNA of the CDR3: TGTGCCAGCAGCTCAACCTTAAATGAGCAGTTCTTC.